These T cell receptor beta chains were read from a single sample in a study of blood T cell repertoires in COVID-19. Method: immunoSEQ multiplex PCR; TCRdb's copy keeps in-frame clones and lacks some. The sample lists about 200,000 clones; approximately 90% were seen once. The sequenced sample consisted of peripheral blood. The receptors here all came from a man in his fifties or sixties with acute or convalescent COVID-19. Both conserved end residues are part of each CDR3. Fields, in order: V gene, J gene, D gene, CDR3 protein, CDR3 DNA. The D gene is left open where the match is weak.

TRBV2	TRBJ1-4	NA	CASSEGGTPGEKLFF	TGTGCCAGCAGTGAAGGGGGAACCCCGGGGGAAAAACTGTTTTTT
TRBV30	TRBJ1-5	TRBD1	CAWSVQGGSNQPQHF	TGTGCCTGGAGTGTCCAGGGGGGTAGCAATCAGCCCCAGCATTTT
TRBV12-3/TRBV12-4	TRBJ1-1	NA	CASTLGQNTEAFF	TGTGCCAGCACTCTGGGGCAGAACACTGAAGCTTTCTTT
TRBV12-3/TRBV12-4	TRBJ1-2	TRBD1	CASSADRGYGYTF	TGTGCCAGCAGTGCGGACAGGGGGTATGGCTACACCTTC
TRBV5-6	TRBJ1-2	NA	CASSLPPRLAYYGYTF	TGTGCCAGCAGCTTGCCCCCCCGTCTCGCGTATTATGGCTACACCTTC
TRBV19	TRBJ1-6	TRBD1	CASSRTGNNSPLHF	TGTGCCAGTAGCAGGACAGGGAATAATTCACCCCTCCACTTT
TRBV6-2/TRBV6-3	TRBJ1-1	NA	CASSSGSNTEAFF	TGTGCCAGCAGCTCCGGGTCCAACACTGAAGCTTTCTTT
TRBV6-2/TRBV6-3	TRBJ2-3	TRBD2	CASSTPWTSGGAISDTQYF	TGTGCCAGCAGTACCCCCTGGACTAGCGGGGGGGCCATATCAGATACGCAGTATTTT
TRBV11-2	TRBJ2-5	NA	CASSLMTVQETQYF	TGTGCCAGCAGCCTTATGACAGTTCAAGAGACCCAGTACTTC
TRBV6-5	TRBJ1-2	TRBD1	CASSYSGTGQGYGYTF	TGTGCCAGCAGTTACTCGGGGACAGGTCAGGGCTATGGCTACACCTTC
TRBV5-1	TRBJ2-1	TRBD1	CASSPGQGSYNEQFF	TGCGCCAGCAGCCCTGGACAGGGTTCCTACAATGAGCAGTTCTTC
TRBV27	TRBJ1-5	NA	CASSLSNGQPQHF	TGTGCCAGCAGTTTATCGAACGGTCAGCCCCAGCATTTT
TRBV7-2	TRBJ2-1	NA	CASSFTGTSYNEQFF	TGTGCCAGCAGCTTTACAGGGACCTCCTACAATGAGCAGTTCTTC